Listed below are T cell receptor beta chains from one sample, sequenced in a study of CD8 T cells in Susac syndrome. TCRdb reprocessed the immunoSEQ multiplex PCR reads with MiXCR, giving one entry per CDR3 protein. The data show 150,000 to 200,000 distinct CDR3 sequences, around 93% seen once. Input material: CD4+ T cells from PBMCs. The receptors shown here come from a human donor in good health. The CDR3 runs from the conserved cysteine through the conserved F or W. D genes are given only for firm matches. Expanded clones are given a class, and other clones once, few, many or no size at all.

13,TRBV3-1,NA,TRBJ2-3,NA,TGTGCCAGCAGCCGGGGTTCGGCAGATACGCAGTATTTT,CASSRGSADTQYF
13,TRBV12-3/TRBV12-4,NA,TRBJ1-2,NA,TGTGCCAGCAGTCCACATCCCGAGGGAGGCTACACCTTC,CASSPHPEGGYTF
15,TRBV25-1,NA,TRBJ1-4,NA,TGTGCCAGCCGAGGACCCGCAGGAGCTAATGAAAAACTGTTTTTT,CASRGPAGANEKLFF
16,TRBV7-2,NA,TRBJ2-7,TRBD2,TGTGCCAGCAGCTTTGATGCGGGAGTTCTCTCCTACGAGCAGTACTTC,CASSFDAGVLSYEQYF
17,TRBV5-1,NA,TRBJ2-7,NA,TGCGCCAGCTCGGCGGCTACGAGCCGGTCGGGTACCTACGAGCAGTACTTC,CASSAATSRSGTYEQYF
12,TRBV29-1,NA,TRBJ1-1,NA,TGCAGCGTCGGATTCGAGCACACTGAAGCTTTCTTT,CSVGFEHTEAFF
14,TRBV7-9,NA,TRBJ2-5,NA,TGTGCCAGCAGCCGATTTGGGGGGCAGGAGACCCAGTACTTC,CASSRFGGQETQYF
15,TRBV18,once,TRBJ2-7,TRBD1,TGTGCCAGCTCACCACCCGGGACAGGGCCCTACGAGCAGTACTTC,CASSPPGTGPYEQYF
13,TRBV5-1,NA,TRBJ1-1,NA,TGCGCCAGTTACCCCGGGACGAACACTGAAGCTTTCTTT,CASYPGTNTEAFF
13,TRBV18,NA,TRBJ2-7,TRBD1,TGTGCCACGCTCCGGGACAGCTCCTACGAGCAGTACTTC,CATLRDSSYEQYF
15,TRBV6-5,few,TRBJ1-4,TRBD1,TGTGCCAGCAGTTCGGGACAGGGGGAGGATGAAAAACTGTTTTTT,CASSSGQGEDEKLFF
12,TRBV5-1,few,TRBJ1-2,NA,TGCGCCAGCAGCTTGGGGGGTTTTGGCTACACCTTC,CASSLGGFGYTF
14,TRBV5-1,NA,TRBJ1-1,NA,TGCGCCAGCAGCTTGGAGCGGGTGGGGGCTGAAGCTTTCTTT,CASSLERVGAEAFF
18,TRBV5-4,NA,TRBJ2-3,TRBD2,TGTGCCAGCAGCTTTCCGGGACTAGCGGGGGGGAGCACAGATACGCAGTATTTT,CASSFPGLAGGSTDTQYF
13,TRBV30,NA,TRBJ2-5,NA,TGTGCCGGTCGACTGATAGGGGGGGAGACCCAGTACTTC,CAGRLIGGETQYF
15,TRBV15,NA,TRBJ2-3,NA,TGTGCCACCAGCAGAGAGGTGGGACACACAGATACGCAGTATTTT,CATSREVGHTDTQYF
15,TRBV11-2,NA,TRBJ2-2,TRBD1,TGTGCCAGCAGCTTTGGACAGGGGCACGCCGGGGAGCTGTTTTTT,CASSFGQGHAGELFF
15,TRBV7-2,NA,TRBJ2-2,TRBD1,TGTGCCAGCAGCCCGATAACAGGGGTCACCGGGGAGCTGTTTTTT,CASSPITGVTGELFF
16,TRBV24-1,NA,TRBJ2-2,NA,TGTGCCACCAGTGATTCTAGCAGGGCGAACACCGGGGAGCTGTTTTTT,CATSDSSRANTGELFF
12,TRBV5-1,NA,TRBJ2-5,NA,TGCGCCAGCAGCTTCCAGGAAGAGACCCAGTACTTC,CASSFQEETQYF
16,TRBV3-1,once,TRBJ2-1,NA,TGTGCCAGCAGCCAATGGGGCACTGTCCAGGGGAATGAGCAGTTCTTC,CASSQWGTVQGNEQFF
13,TRBV9,once,TRBJ1-1,NA,TGTGCCAGCAGCGAGGTTTTGGGGGGCGACGCTTTCTTT,CASSEVLGGDAFF
15,TRBV5-4,NA,TRBJ2-3,NA,TGTGCCAGCAGCGCAGACAAGGGTGGTCCGGGGAGGCAGTATTTT,CASSADKGGPGRQYF
17,TRBV9,once,TRBJ1-6,NA,TGTGCCAGCAGCGTAGGGCCCCCGAGCTCCTATAATTCACCCCTCCACTTT,CASSVGPPSSYNSPLHF
12,TRBV3-1,NA,TRBJ1-3,NA,TGTGCCAGCAGCCAAGGGGAGGACACCATATATTTT,CASSQGEDTIYF
13,TRBV29-1,NA,TRBJ1-1,NA,TGCAGCGGGCTCCGGACAATGAACACTGAAGCTTTCTTT,CSGLRTMNTEAFF
14,TRBV9,NA,TRBJ2-1,NA,TGTGCCAGCAGCGTTCACAGGGAATACAATGAGCAGTTCTTC,CASSVHREYNEQFF
16,TRBV20-1,NA,TRBJ1-5,NA,TGCAGTGCTAGTTCTTCGGCAGATGATAGCAATCAGCCCCAGCATTTT,CSASSSADDSNQPQHF
14,TRBV7-8,NA,TRBJ1-1,NA,TGTGCCAGCAGTCAGGGGCTGGAGGTCGTTGAAGCTTTCTTT,CASSQGLEVVEAFF
15,TRBV5-6,once,TRBJ2-1,NA,TGTGCCAGCAGCTTGAAACCCCAAGGGCACAATGAGCAGTTCTTC,CASSLKPQGHNEQFF
12,TRBV25-1,NA,TRBJ2-7,NA,TGTGCCAGCGGGCCATTTAGAGGAGAGCAGTACTTC,CASGPFRGEQYF
14,TRBV10-3,NA,TRBJ1-2,NA,TGTGCCATCAGGGAATTGGACAGCTCCTATGGCTACACCTTC,CAIRELDSSYGYTF